The rows below give T cell receptor beta chains drawn from one sample of a study of a mutant IDH1 vaccine in newly diagnosed glioma. These receptors lack a known antigen. Clones were sequenced by immunoSEQ multiplex PCR, and TCRdb holds only the in-frame ones, with some missing. This table has roughly 34,000 clones, 45% to 70% appearing once. Here the sequenced sample was PBMCs, taken from a glioma patient whose treatment included an IDH1 peptide vaccine. The source of these receptors is a woman aged 18-30 years with glioma. Each CDR3 is given with its conserved first and last residue.

j_gene | len | v_gene | CDR3aa
TRBJ2-2 | 14 | TRBV2 | CASKPAGFPGELFF
TRBJ2-6 | 16 | TRBV2 | CASSGRTASGANVLTF
TRBJ2-2 | 14 | TRBV4-2 | CASSQEWNTGELFF
TRBJ2-3 | 17 | TRBV9 | CASRKERSGSPPDTQYF
TRBJ1-4 | 17 | TRBV4-2 | CASSQDDYSGFGEKLFF
TRBJ1-1 | 12 | TRBV25-1 | CASSGGTTEAFF
TRBJ1-4 | 16 | TRBV4-3 | CASSPNPGAGDEKLFF
TRBJ2-5 | 14 | TRBV5-1 | CASSLGLAAETQYF
TRBJ1-3 | 16 | TRBV4-1 | CASSHLDMGFGNTIYF
TRBJ2-7 | 16 | TRBV28 | CASSLFKTGASYEQYF